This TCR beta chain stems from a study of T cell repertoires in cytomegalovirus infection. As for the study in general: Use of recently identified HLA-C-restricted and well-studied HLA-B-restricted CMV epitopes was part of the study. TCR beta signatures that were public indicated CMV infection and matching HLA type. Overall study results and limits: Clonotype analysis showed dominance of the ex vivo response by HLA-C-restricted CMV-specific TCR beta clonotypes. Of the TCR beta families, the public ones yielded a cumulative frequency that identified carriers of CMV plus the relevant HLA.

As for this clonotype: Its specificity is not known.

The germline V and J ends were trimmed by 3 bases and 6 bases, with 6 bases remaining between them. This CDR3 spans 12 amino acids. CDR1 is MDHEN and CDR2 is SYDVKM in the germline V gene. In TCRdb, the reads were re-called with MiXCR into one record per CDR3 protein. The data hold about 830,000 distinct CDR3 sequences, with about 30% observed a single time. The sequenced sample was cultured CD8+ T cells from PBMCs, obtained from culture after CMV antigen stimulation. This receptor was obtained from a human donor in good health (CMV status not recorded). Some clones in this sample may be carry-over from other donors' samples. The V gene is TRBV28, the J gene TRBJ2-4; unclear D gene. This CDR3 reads CASSLGSNIQYF. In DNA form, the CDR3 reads TGTGCCAGCAGTTTGGGGTCAAACATTCAGTACTTC.